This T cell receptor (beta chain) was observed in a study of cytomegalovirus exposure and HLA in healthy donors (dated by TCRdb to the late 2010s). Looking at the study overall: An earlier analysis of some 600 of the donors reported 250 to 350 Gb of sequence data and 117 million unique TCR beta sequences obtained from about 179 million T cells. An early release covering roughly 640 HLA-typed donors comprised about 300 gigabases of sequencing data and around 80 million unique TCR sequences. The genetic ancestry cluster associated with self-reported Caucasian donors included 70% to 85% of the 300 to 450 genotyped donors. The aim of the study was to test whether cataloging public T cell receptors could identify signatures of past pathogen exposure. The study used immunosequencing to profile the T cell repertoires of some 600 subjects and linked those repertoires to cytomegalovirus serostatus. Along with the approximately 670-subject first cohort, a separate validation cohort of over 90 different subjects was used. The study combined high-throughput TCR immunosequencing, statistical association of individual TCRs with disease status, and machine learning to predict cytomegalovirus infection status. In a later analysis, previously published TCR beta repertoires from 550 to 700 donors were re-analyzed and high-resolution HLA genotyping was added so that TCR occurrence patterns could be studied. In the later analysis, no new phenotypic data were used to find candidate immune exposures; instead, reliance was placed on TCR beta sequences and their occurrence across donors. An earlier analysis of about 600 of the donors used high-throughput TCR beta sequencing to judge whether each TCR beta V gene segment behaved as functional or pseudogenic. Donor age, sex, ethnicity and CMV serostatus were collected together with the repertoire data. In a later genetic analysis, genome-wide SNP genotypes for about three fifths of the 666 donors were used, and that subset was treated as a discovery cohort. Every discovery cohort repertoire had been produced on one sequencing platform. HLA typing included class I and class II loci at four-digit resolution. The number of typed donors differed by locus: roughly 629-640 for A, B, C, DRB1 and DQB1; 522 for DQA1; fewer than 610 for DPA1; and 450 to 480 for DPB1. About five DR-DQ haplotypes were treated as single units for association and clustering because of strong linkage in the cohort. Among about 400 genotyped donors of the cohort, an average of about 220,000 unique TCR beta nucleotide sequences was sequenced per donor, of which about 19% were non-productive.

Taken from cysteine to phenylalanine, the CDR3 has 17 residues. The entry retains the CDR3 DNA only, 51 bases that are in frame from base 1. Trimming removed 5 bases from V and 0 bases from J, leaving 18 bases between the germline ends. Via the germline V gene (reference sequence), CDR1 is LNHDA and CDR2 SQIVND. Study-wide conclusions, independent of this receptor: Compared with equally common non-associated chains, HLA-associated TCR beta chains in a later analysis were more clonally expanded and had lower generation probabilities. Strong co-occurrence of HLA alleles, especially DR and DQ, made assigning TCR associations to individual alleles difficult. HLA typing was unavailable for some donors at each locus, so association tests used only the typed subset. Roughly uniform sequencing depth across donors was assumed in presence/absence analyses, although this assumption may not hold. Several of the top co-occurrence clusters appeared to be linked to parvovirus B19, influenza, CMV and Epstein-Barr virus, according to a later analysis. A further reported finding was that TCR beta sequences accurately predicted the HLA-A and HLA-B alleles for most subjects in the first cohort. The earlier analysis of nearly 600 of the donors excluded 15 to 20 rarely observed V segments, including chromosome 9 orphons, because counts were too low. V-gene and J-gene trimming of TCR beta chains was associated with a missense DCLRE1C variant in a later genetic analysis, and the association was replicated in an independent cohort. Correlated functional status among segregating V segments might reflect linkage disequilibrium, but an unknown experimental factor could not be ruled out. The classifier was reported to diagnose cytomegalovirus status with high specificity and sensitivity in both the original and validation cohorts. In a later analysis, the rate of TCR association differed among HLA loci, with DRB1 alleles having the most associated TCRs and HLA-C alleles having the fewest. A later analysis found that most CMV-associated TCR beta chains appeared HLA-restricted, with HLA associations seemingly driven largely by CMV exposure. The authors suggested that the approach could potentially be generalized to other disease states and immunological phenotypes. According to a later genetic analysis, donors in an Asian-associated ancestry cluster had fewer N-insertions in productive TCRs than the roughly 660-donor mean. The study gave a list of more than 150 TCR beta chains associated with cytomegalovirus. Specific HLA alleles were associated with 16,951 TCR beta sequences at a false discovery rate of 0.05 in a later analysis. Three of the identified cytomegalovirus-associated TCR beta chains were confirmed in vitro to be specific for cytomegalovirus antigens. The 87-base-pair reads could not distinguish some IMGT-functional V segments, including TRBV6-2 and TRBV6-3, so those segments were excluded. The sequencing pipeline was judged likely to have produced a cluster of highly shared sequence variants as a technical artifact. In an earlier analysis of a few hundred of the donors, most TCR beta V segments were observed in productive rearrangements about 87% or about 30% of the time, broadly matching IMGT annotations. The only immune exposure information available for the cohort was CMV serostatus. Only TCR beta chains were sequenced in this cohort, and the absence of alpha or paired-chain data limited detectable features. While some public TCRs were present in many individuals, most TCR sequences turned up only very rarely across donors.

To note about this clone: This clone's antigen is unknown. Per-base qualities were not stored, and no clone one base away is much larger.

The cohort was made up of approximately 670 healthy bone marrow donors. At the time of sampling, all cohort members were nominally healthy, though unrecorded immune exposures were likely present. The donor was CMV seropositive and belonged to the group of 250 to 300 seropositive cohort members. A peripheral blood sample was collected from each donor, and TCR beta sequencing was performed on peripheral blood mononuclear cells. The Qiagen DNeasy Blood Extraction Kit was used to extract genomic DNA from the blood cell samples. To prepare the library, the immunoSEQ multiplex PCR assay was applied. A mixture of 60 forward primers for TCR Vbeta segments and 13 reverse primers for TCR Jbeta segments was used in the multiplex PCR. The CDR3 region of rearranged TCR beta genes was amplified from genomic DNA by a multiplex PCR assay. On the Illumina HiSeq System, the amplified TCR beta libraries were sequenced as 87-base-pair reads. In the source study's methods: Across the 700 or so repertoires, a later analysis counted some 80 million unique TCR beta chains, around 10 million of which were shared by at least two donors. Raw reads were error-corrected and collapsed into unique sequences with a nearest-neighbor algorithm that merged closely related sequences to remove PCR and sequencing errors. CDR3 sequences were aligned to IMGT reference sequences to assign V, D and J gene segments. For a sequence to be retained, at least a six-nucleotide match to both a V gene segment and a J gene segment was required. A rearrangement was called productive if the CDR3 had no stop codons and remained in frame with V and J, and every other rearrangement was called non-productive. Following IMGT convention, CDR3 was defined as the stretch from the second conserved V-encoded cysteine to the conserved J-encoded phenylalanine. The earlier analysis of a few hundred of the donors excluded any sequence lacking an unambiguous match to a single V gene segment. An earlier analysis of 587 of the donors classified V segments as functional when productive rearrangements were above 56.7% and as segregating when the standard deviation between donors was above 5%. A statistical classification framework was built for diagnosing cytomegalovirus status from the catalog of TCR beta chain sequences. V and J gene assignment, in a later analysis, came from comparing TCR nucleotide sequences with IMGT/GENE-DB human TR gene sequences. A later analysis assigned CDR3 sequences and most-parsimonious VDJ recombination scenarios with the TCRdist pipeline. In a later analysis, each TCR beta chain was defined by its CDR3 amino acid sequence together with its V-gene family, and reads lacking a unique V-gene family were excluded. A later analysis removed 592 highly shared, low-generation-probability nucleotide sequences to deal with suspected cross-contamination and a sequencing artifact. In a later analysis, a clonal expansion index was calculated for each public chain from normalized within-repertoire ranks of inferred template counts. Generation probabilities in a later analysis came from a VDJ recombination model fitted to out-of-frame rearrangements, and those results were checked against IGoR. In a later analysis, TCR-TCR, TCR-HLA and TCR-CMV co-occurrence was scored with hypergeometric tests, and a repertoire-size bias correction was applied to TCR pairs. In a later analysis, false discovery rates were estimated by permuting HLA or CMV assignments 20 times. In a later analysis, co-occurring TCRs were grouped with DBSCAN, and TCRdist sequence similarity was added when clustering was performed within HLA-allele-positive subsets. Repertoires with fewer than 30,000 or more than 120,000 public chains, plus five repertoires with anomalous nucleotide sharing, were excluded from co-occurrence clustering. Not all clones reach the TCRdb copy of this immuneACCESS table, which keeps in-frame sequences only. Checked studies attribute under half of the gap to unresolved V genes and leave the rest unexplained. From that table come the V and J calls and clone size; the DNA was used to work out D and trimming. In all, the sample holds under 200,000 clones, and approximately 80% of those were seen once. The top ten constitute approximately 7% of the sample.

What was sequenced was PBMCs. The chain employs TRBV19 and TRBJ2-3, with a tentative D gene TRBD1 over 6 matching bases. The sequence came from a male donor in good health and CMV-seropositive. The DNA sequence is TGTGCCAGTAGTTGGGGCAGGGGCCTCCCTAGCACAGATACGCAGTATTTT. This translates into CASSWGRGLPSTDTQYF.